What follows are 6 T cell receptor beta chains derived from one specimen sequenced in a study of blood T cell repertoires in COVID-19. Profiling relied on immunoSEQ multiplex PCR, and the TCRdb table lists in-frame clones only, not all of them. The data show about 170,000 clones, roughly 90% seen once. The source material was peripheral blood. These receptor sequences come from a man aged 30 to 39 with COVID-19, enrolled during active disease.

V gene TRBV9 combines with J gene TRBJ1-1; a possible D gene is TRBD1 (5 bases). V lost 1 base and J 8 bases, leaving 12 bases between the germline ends. Germline CDR1 and CDR2: SGDLS and YYNGEE. The length of the CDR3 is 13 residues. CDR3 sequence (DNA): TGTGCCAGCAGCGTAAATCACAGGACAGAAGCTTTCTTT. Its translation is CASSVNHRTEAFF.

V gene TRBV7-8 combines with J gene TRBJ2-5; 12 bases align to TRBD2. Germline CDR1 is SGHVS and CDR2 is FQNEAQ. The CDR3 extends over 18 amino acids. V dropped 1 base and J dropped 5; count of bases not matched to a gene: 11. The CDR3 nucleotides are TGTGCCAGCAGCTTAGTTCTAGCGGGGGGGACCAGAGGTGAGACCCAGTACTTC. It yields the protein CASSLVLAGGTRGETQYF. Variable domain in full (rest from reference TRBV7-8 and TRBJ2-5): GAGVSQSPRYKVAKRGQDVALRCDPISGHVSLFWYQQALGQGPEFLTYFQNEAQLDKSGLPSDRFFAERPEGSVSTLKIQRTQQEDSAVYLCASSLVLAGGTRGETQYFGPGTRLLVL.

The chain combines TRBV5-6 with TRBJ2-7; D is perhaps TRBD1 (5 bases). Trimming cost V 4 bases and J 4 bases, with 9 bases left between them. The CDR3 loop spans 12 amino acids. In germline, CDR1 is SGHDT, CDR2 YYEEEE. The CDR3 DNA follows: TGTGCCAGCAGCCTGCAGGGATACGAGCAGTACTTC. Its protein product is CASSLQGYEQYF.

This clone was counted once. V gene TRBV24-1 combines with J gene TRBJ2-1, with no clear D. Per germline, CDR1 KGHDR and CDR2 SFDVKD. Deletions cut 7 bases from V and 9 bases from J, with 12 bases between. The length of the CDR3 is 12 residues. The CDR3: CATRSELGEQFF. CDR3 nucleotides: TGTGCCACCAGGAGCGAACTCGGTGAGCAGTTCTTC.

The CDR3 DNA reads as TGTGCCAGCAGCCGGGACTTCTCCTACGAGCAGTACTTC. It translates to CASSRDFSYEQYF. The rearrangement uses TRBV7-6 and TRBJ2-7; a weak D match, TRBD2 (6 bases). CDR1 SGHVS and CDR2 FNYEAQ come from the germline V gene. CDR3 size: 13 residues. V was shortened by 5 bases and J by 0 bases, with 8 bases between the two germline ends.

The sample holds one count of this clone. This chain uses TRBV3-1 (or the pseudogene TRBV3-2) with TRBJ1-2, with 8 nucleotides matching TRBD1. The trim removed 0 bases at V and 4 bases at J, leaving 1 base unmatched. This CDR3 spans 14 amino acids. The germline V gene has CDR1 LGHDT and CDR2 YNNKEL (reference sequence). Here the CDR3 reads CASSQEGQVYGYTF. The DNA for the CDR3 is TGTGCCAGCAGCCAAGAGGGACAGGTCTATGGCTACACCTTC.